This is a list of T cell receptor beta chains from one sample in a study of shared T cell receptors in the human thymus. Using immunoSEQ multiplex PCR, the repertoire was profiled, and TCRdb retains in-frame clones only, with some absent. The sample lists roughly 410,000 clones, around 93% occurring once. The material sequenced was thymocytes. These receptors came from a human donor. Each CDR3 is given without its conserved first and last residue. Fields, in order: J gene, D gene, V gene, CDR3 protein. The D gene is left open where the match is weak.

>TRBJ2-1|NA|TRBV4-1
ASSQVALGPPNEQF
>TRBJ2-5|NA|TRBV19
ASRDEETQY
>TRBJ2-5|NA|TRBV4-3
ASSQEWRRASQETQY
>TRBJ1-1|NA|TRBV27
ASSLFGGRVPEAF
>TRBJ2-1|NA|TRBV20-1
SAVSHNEQF
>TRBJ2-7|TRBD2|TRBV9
ASGAGRGTSSFYEQY
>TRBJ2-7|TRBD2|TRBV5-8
ASSLASGRYEQY
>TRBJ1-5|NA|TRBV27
ASSFWGSNQPQH
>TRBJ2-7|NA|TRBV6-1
ASSSKCGLSYEQY
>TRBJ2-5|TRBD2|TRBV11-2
ASSGGVREEQETQY
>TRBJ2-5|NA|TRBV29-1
SSSPRTQNKTQY
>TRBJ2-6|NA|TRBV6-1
ASMGLRSGANVLT
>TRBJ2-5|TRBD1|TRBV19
ARGTALQETQY
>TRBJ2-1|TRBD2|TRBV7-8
ASTSSELADYNEQF
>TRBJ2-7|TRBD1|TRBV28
ASRRDRLYEQY
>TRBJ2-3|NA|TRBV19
ASTISGLRGTDTQY
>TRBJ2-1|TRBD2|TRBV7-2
ASSPSRTRNEQF
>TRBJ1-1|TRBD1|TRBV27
ASSTGQGLRNTEAF
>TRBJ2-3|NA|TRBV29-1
SVEPPERAGTDTQY
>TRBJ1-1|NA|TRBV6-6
ASSAQGSEAF
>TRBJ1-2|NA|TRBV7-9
ASSLKNPQALNYGYT
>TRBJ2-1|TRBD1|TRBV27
ASSLRDRGSNEQF
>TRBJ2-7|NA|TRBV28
ASSLKGLQISYEQY
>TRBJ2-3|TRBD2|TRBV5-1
ASSLYASGGGTDTQY
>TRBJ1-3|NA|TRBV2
ASKRVKDSGNTIY
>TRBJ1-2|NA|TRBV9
ASSVQAIYGYT
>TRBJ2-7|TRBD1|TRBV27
ASSLRRRQGAKEQY
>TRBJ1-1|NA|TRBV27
ASSSWGEAF
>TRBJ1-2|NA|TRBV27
ASSPRTENYGYT
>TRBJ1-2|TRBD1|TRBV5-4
ASNIKLQGTYGYT
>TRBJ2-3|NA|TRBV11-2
ASSPIGGGCRTDTQY
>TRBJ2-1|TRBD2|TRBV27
ASFTSGNNEQF
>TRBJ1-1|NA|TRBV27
ASRAATVLNTEAF
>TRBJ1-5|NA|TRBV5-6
ASSLRREHQPQH
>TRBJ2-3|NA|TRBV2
ASSDARRVTDTQY
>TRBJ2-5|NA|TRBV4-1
ASSQDGMSETQY
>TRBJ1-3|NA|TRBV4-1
ASSQDAGGLGIGYSGNTIY
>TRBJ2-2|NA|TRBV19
ASSLGGTPGTGELF
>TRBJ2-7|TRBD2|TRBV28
ASRGTSGSSEQY
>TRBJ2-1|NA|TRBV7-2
ASSLRGTISYNEQF
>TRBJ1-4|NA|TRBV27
ASSLPRRRTNEKLF
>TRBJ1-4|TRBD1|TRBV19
ASIDRGGKLF
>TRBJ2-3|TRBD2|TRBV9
ASSGRTSGRIFPDTQY
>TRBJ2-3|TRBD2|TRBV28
ASSPWLAGVTDTQY
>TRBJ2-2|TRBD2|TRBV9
ASSATLWGGDTGELF
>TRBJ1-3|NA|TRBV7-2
ASSWGPTGNTIY
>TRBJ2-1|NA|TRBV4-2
ASSQCPGDEQF
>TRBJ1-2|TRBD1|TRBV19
ASRISHNTGQGSYT
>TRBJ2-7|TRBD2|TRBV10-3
AISGPGGRAYEQY
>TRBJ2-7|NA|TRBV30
AWSVNPPTASYEQY
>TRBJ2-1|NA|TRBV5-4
ASSLWVTPGRGHNEQF
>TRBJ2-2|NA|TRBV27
AVLGVGTGELF
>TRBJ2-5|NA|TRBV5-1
ASSLAIQTLRSRQTQY
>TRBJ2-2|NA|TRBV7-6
ASSLVPGELF
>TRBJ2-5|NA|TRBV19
ASTDRGKGTQY